The rows below give T cell receptor beta chains drawn from one sample of a study of T cell responses to AZD1222 COVID-19 vaccine. Clones were sequenced by immunoSEQ multiplex PCR, and TCRdb holds only the in-frame ones, with some missing. The repertoire holds approximately 94,000 clones, with 88% as singletons. The source was peripheral blood, collected on day 0 of AZD1222 vaccination. The receptors here all came from an adult in good health. CDR3s include the opening cysteine and the closing phenylalanine or tryptophan. The D gene is left open where the match is weak. Expanded clones are given a class, and other clones once, few, many or no size at all.

>.|TRBJ2-5|.|TRBV7-2
TGTGCCAGCAGCTCACCGGACAGACAAGAGACCCAGTACTTC
CASSSPDRQETQYF
>TRBD1|TRBJ1-1|.|TRBV5-1
TGCGCCAGCAGCTTGCCGGGCCAGGGGGGAGCTTTCTTT
CASSLPGQGGAFF
>.|TRBJ1-6|.|TRBV6-1
TGTGCCAGCAGTGAAGCTGGATCTTTTAATTCACCCCTCCACTTT
CASSEAGSFNSPLHF
>TRBD1|TRBJ2-2|.|TRBV5-6
TGTGCCAGCAGCCGGGGGACAGGAGTCGGGGAGCTGTTTTTT
CASSRGTGVGELFF
>.|TRBJ1-1|.|TRBV5-4
TGTGCCAGCAGTAGGAACAGGATTAACACTGAAGCTTTCTTT
CASSRNRINTEAFF
>.|TRBJ2-7|.|TRBV30
TGTGCCTGGAGTGTAGGAAGGGGTGGCCACGAGCAGTACTTC
CAWSVGRGGHEQYF
>.|TRBJ1-4|.|TRBV25-1
TGTGCCAGCAACACAGGGCCAGGAGAGGAAAAACTGTTTTTT
CASNTGPGEEKLFF
>.|TRBJ2-7|few|TRBV29-1
TGCAGCGTAGTTAATAGTGGTCGATACGAGCAGTACTTC
CSVVNSGRYEQYF
>.|TRBJ2-3|.|TRBV7-3
TGTGCCAGCAGCTTAAACCGCCGAGATACGCAGTATTTT
CASSLNRRDTQYF
>.|TRBJ2-2|few|TRBV5-1
TGCGCCAGCAAAAGTCTGAACGGGGGCACCGGGGAGCTGTTTTTT
CASKSLNGGTGELFF
>.|TRBJ2-7|once|TRBV18
TGTGCCAGCTCACCACCGGGAGGGGGGAGCGCCTACGAGCAGTACTTC
CASSPPGGGSAYEQYF
>.|TRBJ1-1|.|TRBV6-5
TGTGCCAGCAGCCTGGGACATCTGAACACTGAAGCTTTCTTT
CASSLGHLNTEAFF
>.|TRBJ2-3|.|TRBV6-6
TGTGCCAGCAGTTACTCGACTAGTTACACAGATACGCAGTATTTT
CASSYSTSYTDTQYF
>.|TRBJ2-3|.|TRBV13
TGTGCCAGCAGCTACCTACTAGATGGGTTGACAGATACGCAGTATTTT
CASSYLLDGLTDTQYF
>.|TRBJ2-7|.|TRBV19
TGTGCCAGTAGTCCGAGCGGGTTCAACTACGAGCAGTACTTC
CASSPSGFNYEQYF
>TRBD2|TRBJ2-1|once|TRBV10-3
TGTGCCATCAGTGAGTCAGGACTAGCGGCATACAATGAGCAGTTCTTC
CAISESGLAAYNEQFF
>.|TRBJ2-3|.|TRBV27
TGTGCCAGCAGTCGGAAACAGGACACAGATACGCAGTATTTT
CASSRKQDTDTQYF
>TRBD1|TRBJ2-7|.|TRBV7-9
TGTGCCAGCAGCTCGGTAGGGATGGGACAGGGGTACGAGCAGTACTTC
CASSSVGMGQGYEQYF
>.|TRBJ1-6|.|TRBV4-2
TGTGCCAGCAGCCAAGATGTCGGGGCCAGCTCCTATAATTCACCCCTCCACTTT
CASSQDVGASSYNSPLHF
>TRBD1|TRBJ2-7|.|TRBV5-4
TGTGCCAGCAGCTTCTCGACAGGGGGGTACGAGCAGTACTTC
CASSFSTGGYEQYF
>.|TRBJ2-1|.|TRBV28
TGTGCCAGCAGAGCGAGCGGGTCTTACAATGAGCAGTTCTTC
CASRASGSYNEQFF
>.|TRBJ1-5|.|TRBV10-2
TGCGCCAGCAGTACAGGAGTAAATAGCAATCAGCCCCAGCATTTT
CASSTGVNSNQPQHF
>TRBD1|TRBJ1-2|.|TRBV29-1
TGCAGCGTTGGGACAGGAGAAGGCTACACCTTC
CSVGTGEGYTF
>.|TRBJ1-5|.|TRBV12-5
TGTGCTAGTGGTTTGAGCCAGGGAGCCCCCCAGCCCCAGCATTTT
CASGLSQGAPQPQHF
>.|TRBJ1-1|.|TRBV11-2
TGTGCCAGCAGCCTCTTTGAGGGAGGAGCTTTCTTT
CASSLFEGGAFF
>TRBD1|TRBJ2-1|.|TRBV5-1
TGCGCCAGCAGCTTGGGCGCAACCGGGACAGGGGGCAATGAGCAGTTCTTC
CASSLGATGTGGNEQFF
>TRBD1|TRBJ2-7|.|TRBV5-4
TGTGCCAGCAGCTTGGATGGACAGGGGGCAGTCTACGAGCAGTACTTC
CASSLDGQGAVYEQYF
>.|TRBJ1-3|.|TRBV12-3/TRBV12-4
TGTGCCAGCAGTTTTAGTATTTACACCATATATTTT
CASSFSIYTIYF
>TRBD1|TRBJ2-5|.|TRBV5-1
TGCGCCAGCAGCTTGTACCCAGGGGGCAGGGGAGAGACCCAGTACTTC
CASSLYPGGRGETQYF
>.|TRBJ2-3|.|TRBV9
TGTGCCAGCAGCGTAGACTTCACAGATACGCAGTATTTT
CASSVDFTDTQYF
>.|TRBJ1-2|.|TRBV6-6
TGTGCCAGCAGTTACCCCTGGGACTACTATGGCTACACCTTC
CASSYPWDYYGYTF
>TRBD2|TRBJ2-7|.|TRBV4-1
TGCGCCAGCAGCCAAGTTCCGGGGGGAAACGAGCAGTACTTC
CASSQVPGGNEQYF
>TRBD2|TRBJ2-6|.|TRBV19
TGTGCCAGTAGTGTAAGCGGGATGAGCTCTGGGGCCAACGTCCTGACTTTC
CASSVSGMSSGANVLTF
>TRBD1|TRBJ1-5|.|TRBV18
TGTGCCAGCTCACCACCATTGGGACAGGGTCATCAGCCCCAGCATTTT
CASSPPLGQGHQPQHF
>TRBD1|TRBJ2-1|.|TRBV11-2
TGTGCCAGCAGCCTCTCAGGACAGGGCAATGAGCAGTTCTTC
CASSLSGQGNEQFF
>.|TRBJ1-3|.|TRBV3-1/TRBV3-2
TGTGCCAGCAGCCCAAGCAACTCTGGAAACACCATATATTTT
CASSPSNSGNTIYF
>TRBD1|TRBJ2-6|once|TRBV7-8
TGTGCCAGCGGGACAGGGGCGGTTGGGGCCAACGTCCTGACTTTC
CASGTGAVGANVLTF
>.|TRBJ1-1|.|TRBV6-5
TGTGCCAGCAGTTACTCGAGCCTGAACACTGAAGCTTTCTTT
CASSYSSLNTEAFF
>.|TRBJ2-1|.|TRBV14
TGTGCCAGCAGCCGGACTGAGAGCTCCTACAATGAGCAGTTCTTC
CASSRTESSYNEQFF
>.|TRBJ1-2|.|TRBV2
TGTGCCAGTCGGAGGGTTAACTATGGCTACACCTTC
CASRRVNYGYTF
>TRBD2|TRBJ2-1|.|TRBV19
TGTGCCAGTAGTCTGCTAGCGGGAGCTCTAGAGCAGTTCTTC
CASSLLAGALEQFF
>.|TRBJ1-1|.|TRBV27
TGTGCCAGCAGCCTAAAGGGGTTCACTGAAGCTTTCTTT
CASSLKGFTEAFF
>.|TRBJ1-5|.|TRBV4-1
TGCGCCAGCAGCCAAGTAACAGACTATAGCAATCAGCCCCAGCATTTT
CASSQVTDYSNQPQHF
>TRBD1|TRBJ2-2|.|TRBV6-5
TGTGCCAGACAGGGGTCCATGGACACCGGGGAGCTGTTTTTT
CARQGSMDTGELFF
>TRBD1|TRBJ1-5|.|TRBV18
TGTGCCAGCTCGTACAGGGGAGTTAGCCAGCCCCAGCATTTT
CASSYRGVSQPQHF
>.|TRBJ2-2|once|TRBV28
TGTGCCAGCAGTTTAGCCCGGGATATCGCCGGGGAGCTGTTTTTT
CASSLARDIAGELFF
>.|TRBJ1-3|.|TRBV19
TGTGCCAGTGGCAGGACCGACTCTGGAAACACCATATATTTT
CASGRTDSGNTIYF
>.|TRBJ1-2|.|TRBV6-4
TGTGCCAGCAGTGACACTGGGCAGGCCCCGGTCTATGGCTACACCTTC
CASSDTGQAPVYGYTF
>.|TRBJ2-2|.|TRBV12-5
TGTGCTAGTGGCCCGACCCCCACCGGGGAGCTGTTTTTT
CASGPTPTGELFF
>TRBD1|TRBJ1-2|once|TRBV6-5
TGTGCCAGCAGCTACCTCGGACAGGGAAGGATAGGCTACACCTTC
CASSYLGQGRIGYTF
>.|TRBJ2-7|.|TRBV6-5
TGTGCCAGCAGCCGAGCAGAGCTCTACGAGCAGTACTTC
CASSRAELYEQYF
>TRBD1|TRBJ2-7|.|TRBV4-1
TGCGCCAGCAGCCCAGACAGGGGGCTGAGGGAGCAGTACTTC
CASSPDRGLREQYF
>TRBD2|TRBJ2-7|few|TRBV3-1/TRBV3-2
TGTGCCAGCAGCCAAGGGACTAGCGGGTTGTACGAGCAGTACTTC
CASSQGTSGLYEQYF